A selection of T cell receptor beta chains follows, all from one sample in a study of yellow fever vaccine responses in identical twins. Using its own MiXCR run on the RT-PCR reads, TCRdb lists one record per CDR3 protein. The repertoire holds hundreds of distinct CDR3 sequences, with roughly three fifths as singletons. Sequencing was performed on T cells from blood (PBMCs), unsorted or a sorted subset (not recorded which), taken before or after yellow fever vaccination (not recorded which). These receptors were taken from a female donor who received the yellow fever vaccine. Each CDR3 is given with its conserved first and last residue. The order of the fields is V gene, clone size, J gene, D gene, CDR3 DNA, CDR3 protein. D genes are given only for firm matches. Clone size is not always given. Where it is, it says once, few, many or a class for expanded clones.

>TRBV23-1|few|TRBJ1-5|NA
TGCGCCAGGAACTCCGGGCTCCCCTGTGGGGATCAGCCCCAGCATTTT
CARNSGLPCGDQPQHF
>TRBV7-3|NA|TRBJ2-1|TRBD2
TGTGCCAGCAGCTTAACTAGCGGGAGTCATGAGCAGTTCTTC
CASSLTSGSHEQFF
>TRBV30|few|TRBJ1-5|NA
TGTGCCTTACACCCGGCCAGTGGTAATCAGCCCCAGCATTTT
CALHPASGNQPQHF
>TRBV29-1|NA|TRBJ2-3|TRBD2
TGCAGCGTCGCGGGAGGGGCAGATACGCAGTATTTT
CSVAGGADTQYF
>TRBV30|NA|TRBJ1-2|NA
TGTGCCTGGAGTGTACGCGGAGGGGCTCGCTATGGCTACACCTTC
CAWSVRGGARYGYTF
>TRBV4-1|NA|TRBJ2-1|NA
TGCGCCAGCAGCCAAGATGGCGCGGGCTACAATGAGCAGTTCTTC
CASSQDGAGYNEQFF
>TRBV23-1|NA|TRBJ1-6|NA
TGCGCCAGCAGTCAATTATGCCGGATTATGGGTCCACCCCTCCACTTT
CASSQLCRIMGPPLHF
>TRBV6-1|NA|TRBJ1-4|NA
TGTGCCAGCAGACCCAAACAGGGAGCTAATGAAAAACTGTTTTTT
CASRPKQGANEKLFF